Listed here are 5 T cell receptor beta chains from one sample, sequenced in a study of OX40 agonist ivuxolimab in advanced cancers. Clones were read by immunoSEQ multiplex PCR, and TCRdb kept only the in-frame ones, dropping some. The listing contains about 40 clones. This specimen was taken in a trial of the OX40 agonist ivuxolimab. Source of these receptors: an adult with an advanced solid tumor such as melanoma, head and neck, liver or kidney cancer.

The chain has TRBV30 and TRBJ1-2; D uncertain. The germline V and J ends were trimmed by 4 bases and 4 bases, with 22 bases remaining between them. The CDR3 is 16 amino acids. Germline CDR1 GTSNPN, CDR2 SVGIG (reference sequence). CDR3 loop: CAWKSACYRKTYGYTF. For the CDR3, the DNA is TGTGCCTGGAAATCCGCGTGTTATAGAAAGACCTATGGCTACACCTTC.

This clone was counted a single time. This chain connects TRBV12-5 to TRBJ2-7; 12 bases map to TRBD2. The germline V gene encodes CDR1 LGHNT and CDR2 FRNRAP. The CDR3 spans 17 residues. The V and J ends lost 1 base and 2 bases, in that order; junction bases with no gene match: 6. This CDR3 reads CASGLELAGGPTYEQYF. CDR3 coding DNA: TGTGCTAGTGGTTTGGAACTAGCGGGAGGACCCACCTACGAGCAGTACTTC. Drawing the rest from reference TRBV12-5 and TRBJ2-7, the complete variable domain is DARVTQTPRHKVTEMGQEVTMRCQPILGHNTVFWYRQTMMQGLELLAYFRNRAPLDDSGMPKDRFSAEMPDATLATLKIQPSEPRDSAVYFCASGLELAGGPTYEQYFGPGTRLTVT.

The V and J genes are TRBV6-8 and TRBJ1-2; a possible D gene is TRBD1 (5 bases). The V and J ends lost 1 base and 6 bases respectively, with 9 bases between them. Germline loops: CDR1 MNHGY, CDR2 SAAAGT. The CDR3 has 13 amino acids. The CDR3 is CASSYFEGDGYTF. CDR3 bases: TGTGCCAGCAGTTACTTCGAAGGGGATGGCTACACCTTC.

The chain employs TRBV11-3 and TRBJ1-2; 7 positions agree with TRBD1. The CDR3 is made up of 14 amino acids. The ends lost 1 base at V and 3 bases at J; junction bases unmatched: 2. CDR1 is SGHNT, CDR2 YENEEA, per germline. The CDR3 DNA reads as TGTGCCAGCAGCTTAGGGGACAGCTACTATGGCTACACCTTC. It yields the protein CASSLGDSYYGYTF.

Comment on this clone: An end of the junction differs from the germline gene, which may be a read error. The rearrangement uses TRBV6-8 and TRBJ1-3, with 8 bases that match TRBD1. CDR3 length equals 17 residues. The germline CDR1 and CDR2 sequences are MNHGY and SAAAGT. In nucleotides, the CDR3 is TGTGCCATCAGTATGCAGGGGGCAATGAGATCTGGAAACACCATATATTTT. Translated: CAISMQGAMRSGNTIYF.